Below, 11 T cell receptor beta chains from the same sample are listed, as sequenced in a study of blood T cell repertoires in COVID-19. Some clones are missing from TCRdb's copy, which holds only in-frame ones; the method was immunoSEQ multiplex PCR. The sample carries about 210,000 clones, just under 85% recorded once. Sequenced sample: peripheral blood. Every receptor here comes from a man in his sixties with COVID-19, enrolled during active disease.

The chain employs TRBV19 and TRBJ1-2; no definite D call. CDR1 is LNHDA and CDR2 is SQIVND in the germline V gene (reference sequence). The V end was cut by 6 bases, the J end by 4 bases, with 9 bases between. The CDR3 has 12 amino acids. The CDR3: CASSSRSYGYTF. The CDR3 DNA is TGTGCCAGTAGCTCCCGGAGCTATGGCTACACCTTC.

The chain links TRBV5-6 to TRBJ1-2; the D gene is possibly TRBD1 (6 bases). Trimming took off 4 bases at V and 7 bases at J, with 11 bases between the two ends. This CDR3 spans 12 amino acids. The germline CDR1 and CDR2 sequences are SGHDT and YYEEEE. For the CDR3, the DNA is TGTGCCAGCAGCCCACAGGGAATTGGCTACACCTTC. Translation gives CASSPQGIGYTF.

This clone was seen only once. CDR3 sequence (DNA): TGTGCCAGCAGTTCTCCGGGTGCGAGCTCCTACAATGAGCAGTTCTTC. Its protein is CASSSPGASSYNEQFF. V gene TRBV28 combines with J gene TRBJ2-1; D remains unclear. V was shortened by 4 bases and J by 0 bases, with 13 bases between the two germline ends. The germline CDR1 and CDR2 sequences are MDHEN and SYDVKM. The CDR3 runs 16 residues.

The gene calls are TRBV15 and TRBJ1-5, with D maybe TRBD1 (5 bases). V lost 3 bases and J 6 bases, leaving 15 bases between the germline ends. Looked up from germline, CDR1 is LNHNV and CDR2 is YYDKDF (reference sequence). The CDR3 runs to 15 residues. CDR3 amino acids: CATSSRGVAVQPQHF. The CDR3 DNA is TGTGCCACCAGCAGTAGGGGCGTCGCGGTTCAGCCCCAGCATTTT.

This chain joins TRBV7-2 and TRBJ1-4; a weak D match, TRBD1 (5 bases). The CDR3 length is 15 residues. Trimming cost V 5 bases and J 5 bases, with 15 bases left between them. CDR1 is SGHTA and CDR2 is FQGNSA in the germline V gene. CDR3: CASSGLGGTNEKLFF. CDR3 coding DNA: TGTGCCAGCAGCGGCCTCGGGGGGACCAATGAAAAACTGTTTTTT.

This chain links TRBV7-2 with TRBJ2-3; TRBD1 might be the D (6 bases). The CDR3 consists of 15 residues. V dropped 1 base and J dropped 6 bases, with 14 bases sitting between them. The germline gives CDR1 SGHTA, CDR2 FQGNSA. DNA of the CDR3: TGTGCCAGCAGCTTAGTGGTTGCTAGGGGGGATACGCAGTATTTT. It yields the protein CASSLVVARGDTQYF.

This chain connects TRBV7-9 to TRBJ1-5; D remains unclear. Germline CDR1 SEHNR, CDR2 FQNEAQ (reference sequence). V lost 3 bases, J lost 5 bases, and 5 bases lay in between. This CDR3 comprises 12 residues. The CDR3 here is CASSLRDQPQHF. The CDR3 coding sequence is TGTGCCAGCAGCTTGAGGGATCAGCCCCAGCATTTT. The variable domain in full, completed from reference TRBV7-9 and TRBJ1-5, reads DTGVSQNPRHKITKRGQNVTFRCDPISEHNRLYWYRQTLGQGPEFLTYFQNEAQLEKSRLLSDRFSAERPKGSFSTLEIQRTEQGDSAMYLCASSLRDQPQHFGDGTRLSIL.

This clone was observed a single time. V gene TRBV4-2 combines with J gene TRBJ1-6; possible D gene TRBD1, 6 bases. The CDR3 contains 16 residues. Germline loops: CDR1 LGHNA, CDR2 YNFKEQ. The V gene lost 2 bases and the J gene lost 8 bases, with 16 bases spanning the gap. Here the CDR3 reads CASSQPVWTDDSPLHF. The CDR3 nucleotides are TGTGCCAGCAGCCAACCCGTTTGGACAGATGATTCACCCCTCCACTTT.

The V call is TRBV5-5, the J call TRBJ1-1; 8 nucleotides line up with TRBD1. This CDR3 is built from 14 residues. Germline V lookup: CDR1 SGHKS, CDR2 YYEKEE (reference sequence). J gave up 8 bases and V 0 bases, and 6 bases lay outside the gene matches. The CDR3 here is CASSLAGQGLEAFF. The DNA of the CDR3 is TGTGCCAGCAGCTTGGCCGGACAGGGCTTGGAAGCTTTCTTT.

The rearrangement links TRBV5-4 to TRBJ1-3, with 8 bases fitting TRBD1. CDR1 is SGHNT, CDR2 YYREEE, per germline (reference sequence). V shed 4 bases, J shed 0 bases, and the junction held 9 bases outside the gene matches. This CDR3 region has 17 residues. The CDR3 sequence is CASSHPDRATSGNTIYF. CDR3 DNA sequence: TGTGCCAGCAGCCACCCGGACAGGGCCACCTCTGGAAACACCATATATTTT.

The chain joins TRBV5-1 to TRBJ2-4; D possibly corresponds to TRBD1 (6 bases). Germline loops: CDR1 SGHRS, CDR2 YFSETQ. The CDR3 spans 16 residues. Trimming removed 0 bases at V and 0 bases at J, with 10 bases between. The DNA for the CDR3 is TGCGCCAGCAGCTTGGGCCCGACAGGAGCCAAAAACATTCAGTACTTC. This codes for CASSLGPTGAKNIQYF.